Sequencing of this TCR beta chain was carried out in a study of human T cells and chemical hapten exposure (dated by TCRdb to about 2021). With regard to the full study: For sensitization, 2% DPC in acetone was applied to a roughly 2 cm by roughly 2 cm area of upper inner arm skin. Throughout the roughly 25-week study period, patients were also given weekly therapeutic DPC doses on the scalp. Patch testing on the upper back used Finn chambers containing 0.01% DPC, with scoring done after 6 days according to International Contact Dermatitis Research Group standards. The patient cohort, mostly female, included alopecia areata with under or over 50% scalp involvement, alopecia totalis and alopecia universalis. Libraries were pooled for sequencing, and variation in per-sample TCR yields was attributed mainly to small differences in library volumes within the pool. This study followed changes in the peripheral blood TCR repertoire in vivo during primary and secondary sensitization of alopecia patients to the hapten diphenylcyclopropenone (DPC). Blood was sampled from patients pre-sensitization (week 0) and at 2, 6 and about 24 weeks after DPC sensitization. About 29 alopecia patients gave blood for TCR sequencing at one to four time points (pre-sensitization, 2, 6 and 24 weeks). The paper as a whole reports these results and caveats: Alopecia, a presumed autoimmune disease, was present in all patients, so the immune response of the patients might differ from that of healthy individuals. DPC sensitization did not change how many TCRs were above 1 in 1000 frequency, and no evidence was found of alterations in global repertoire structure. Compared with pre-sensitization or healthy control sets, expanded TCRs formed significantly more large CDR3 similarity clusters, which is consistent with antigen-driven responses. The number of PT1 expanded TCRs positively correlated with patch test score, significant at thresholds 8, 16 and 32 but not 4. Repeated subsampling changed both the strength of the expansion versus patch-test correlation and the threshold at which that correlation became significant.

As for this clonotype: It lacks a known antigen. No much larger clone exists at a distance of one base, and base qualities are not known.

The sample's time point, from its label and the paper: patch test 1, 2 weeks after DPC sensitization. The sample's treatment or condition label, in plain terms: therapeutic diphenylcyclopropenone sensitization with weekly scalp DPC. Blood at each patch-test visit was drawn before the patch test was applied. To be eligible, patients had to be aged 18 to 70, diagnosed with alopecia and judged suitable for DPC therapy, while pregnant patients were excluded. Total RNA was isolated from unfractionated whole blood collected in Tempus Blood RNA tubes. The CDR3 goes from the cysteine to the phenylalanine over 15 residues. Here the CDR3 DNA is all that survives: 45 bases in frame from base 1. The germline V gene sets CDR1 to SQVTM and CDR2 to ANQGSEA. The junction shows trimming of 0 bases on V and 10 bases on J, and the gene matches do not reach 10 bases of it. Library preparation employed RACE. The sequencer was a NextSeq 500. During library preparation, unique molecular identifiers were attached to individual cDNA molecules so that TCRs could be counted in a quantitative, reproducible way. Each blood RNA sample was used to sequence both TCR alpha and TCR beta chains. For the original study's pipeline: A median of about 89,000 TCRs per sample was observed, with a range of roughly 20,000 to 750,000. V, J and CDR3 annotation of the TCR reads was carried out using the Decombinator software suite. Every sample was subsampled to the same number of TCRs (28,000) for the PS versus PT1 abundance plots. TCRs were defined as expanded if absent before sensitization and observed at least eight times at the 2-week time point. TCRdb's own reprocessing of the public reads used fastp at Q25 and MiXCR and kept productive beta chains. Identical CDR3 protein sequences are pooled into one entry, listed with their most common genes and DNA. TCRdb, not the authors, supplied the V and J calls. For this sample the table gives 55,000 to 85,000 distinct CDR3 sequences, of which 9.8% were detected only once. The ten largest clones add up to over 3% of the sample.

The sequence links TRBV29-1 to TRBJ2-1; 9 bases in the junction line up with TRBD2. The TCR sequence derives from a woman between 35 and 50 years old with alopecia areata. Some clones in this sample may be carry-over from other donors' samples. The sequencing used whole blood, collected in connection with sensitization to the hapten diphenylcyclopropenone (DPC). In nucleotides, the sequence is TGCAGCGTTGAAGATCCGGCGCGGGGGGGCCGCGAGCAGTTCTTC. Translation gives CSVEDPARGGREQFF.